This entry lists 10 T cell receptor beta chains sequenced from one sample in a study of post-analysis software for immune sequencing data (dated by TCRdb to the mid-2010s). Library generation was performed with PCR. The sequencer listed for this sample is Illumina HiSeq 2500. To reduce PCR and sequencing biases, unique molecular identifiers were incorporated into the TCR beta cDNA libraries. The public reads were reanalyzed by TCRdb: fastp trimming at Q25, MiXCR alignment, in-frame beta chains only. Each entry merges the rows of one CDR3 protein and shows their most common DNA and genes. This sample comprises hundreds of thousands of distinct CDR3 sequences, about 27% of them detected only once. The top ten constitute approximately 0.6% of the sample. Here is what the overall study found, with its caveats: Significantly higher frequencies in patients than in controls were found for roughly 5 TRBV segments, including TRBV5-6, TRBV5-1 and TRBV20-1.

No antigen has been identified for these receptors. Sequenced sample: blood. Source of these receptors: a girl between 10 and 17 years old with multiple sclerosis.

The chain uses TRBV11-1 and TRBJ1-1, with D perhaps matching TRBD1 (5 bases). The germline V and J ends were trimmed by 2 bases and 4 bases, with 14 bases remaining between them. CDR1 and CDR2 (germline): SGHAT, FQDESV (reference sequence). The CDR3 runs to 15 residues. The CDR3 spells CASSLNQGGGTEAFF. The CDR3, as DNA: TGTGCCAGCAGCTTAAACCAGGGTGGCGGCACTGAAGCTTTCTTT.

This clonotype was counted between two and nine times. The gene calls are TRBV12-3 or TRBV12-4 and TRBJ2-1; 9 positions agree with TRBD2. The CDR3 totals 17 residues. V gave up 7 bases and J gave up 3 bases; unmatched junction bases: 13. CDR3 region: CASTNSHSGGHYNEQFF. The DNA for the CDR3 is TGTGCCAGCACCAACTCCCATAGCGGGGGTCACTACAATGAGCAGTTCTTC.

The chain links TRBV20-1 to TRBJ2-4; TRBD2 might be the D (6 bases). The J call is in doubt because the DNA end fits TRBJ2-7 better. The germline V gene encodes CDR1 DFQATT and CDR2 SNEGSKA (reference sequence). This CDR3 is 13 amino acids long. CDR3 residues: CSASIQRVNEQYF. The CDR3 coding sequence is TGCAGTGCTAGTATCCAGCGGGTAAACGAGCAGTACTTC.

This clonotype was counted a few times. The rearrangement links TRBV7-9 to TRBJ1-5; D gene ambiguous. Trimming removed 4 bases from V and 8 bases from J, with 15 bases in between. The CDR3 spans 14 residues. The germline V gene has CDR1 SEHNR and CDR2 FQNEAQ (reference sequence). In nucleotides, the CDR3 is TGTGCCAGCAGCTCGTTAGGCGGCGGGAAGCCCCAGCATTTT. As protein: CASSSLGGGKPQHF.

The chain employs TRBV28 and TRBJ2-3; 10 nucleotides match TRBD2. V shed 1 base and J 4 bases; nucleotides not matched to a gene: 11. The CDR3 runs 18 residues. Germline V CDR1 and CDR2: MDHEN, SYDVKM. The chain's CDR3 is CASSLLSVSGRSADTQYF. The DNA of the CDR3 is TGTGCCAGCAGTTTATTATCTGTTAGCGGGAGGTCAGCAGATACGCAGTATTTT.

This clonotype occurred a few times. This chain uses TRBV7-2 with TRBJ1-3, with D tentatively TRBD1 (6 bases). The CDR3 covers 13 residues. Germline values: CDR1 SGHTA, CDR2 FQGNSA. V dropped 5 bases and J dropped 4 bases, with 9 bases sitting between them. The CDR3 DNA is TGTGCCAGCAGCACAGGGTCCGGAAACACCATATATTTT. As protein: CASSTGSGNTIYF.

This clonotype has a handful of counts. The rearrangement links TRBV25-1 to TRBJ2-1; D ambiguous. The CDR3 is 16 amino acids. The ends were cut back, 2 bases at V and 5 bases at J, with 16 bases in the middle. CDR1 is MGHDK and CDR2 is SYGVNS in the germline V gene. The CDR3, as DNA: TGTGCCAGCAGTGAAAGTTGGCAGGCACAAGACAATGAGCAGTTCTTC. Protein product: CASSESWQAQDNEQFF.

This clonotype was observed a few times. The V and J genes are TRBV5-1 and TRBJ2-3, with 8 bases fitting TRBD2. From germline, CDR1 is SGHRS and CDR2 YFSETQ. Unmatched junction bases numbered 7, after V lost 1 base and J lost 0 bases. The CDR3 consists of 17 residues. The CDR3 loop reads CASSLYAGGFSTDTQYF. The CDR3 DNA reads TGCGCCAGCAGCTTGTATGCGGGGGGTTTCAGCACAGATACGCAGTATTTT.

The chain employs TRBV7-2 and TRBJ2-1; D possibly corresponds to TRBD2 (5 bases). Trimming shortened V by 1 base and J by 9 bases, and 10 bases separated the two germline ends. CDR3 length equals 13 residues. Germline V gene data show CDR1 as SGHTA and CDR2 as FQGNSA. The CDR3 sequence: CASSLGGFTEQFF. DNA of the CDR3: TGTGCCAGCAGCTTAGGAGGGTTCACTGAGCAGTTCTTC. The full variable domain, rest sourced from reference TRBV7-2 and TRBJ2-1, is GAGVSQSPSNKVTEKGKDVELRCDPISGHTALYWYRQSLGQGLEFLIYFQGNSAPDKSGLPSDRFSAERTGGSVSTLTIQRTQQEDSAVYLCASSLGGFTEQFFGPGTRLTVL.

V and J are TRBV7-9 and TRBJ2-7; 7 bases fit TRBD2. Trimming took 5 bases from V and 0 from J; bases not matched to a gene: 7. The length of the CDR3 is 15 residues. CDR1 is SEHNR and CDR2 is FQNEAQ in the germline V gene (reference sequence). CDR3 coding DNA: TGTGCCAGCAGCGGCAGGAGGGAGGGCTCCTACGAGCAGTACTTC. This sequence encodes CASSGRREGSYEQYF.